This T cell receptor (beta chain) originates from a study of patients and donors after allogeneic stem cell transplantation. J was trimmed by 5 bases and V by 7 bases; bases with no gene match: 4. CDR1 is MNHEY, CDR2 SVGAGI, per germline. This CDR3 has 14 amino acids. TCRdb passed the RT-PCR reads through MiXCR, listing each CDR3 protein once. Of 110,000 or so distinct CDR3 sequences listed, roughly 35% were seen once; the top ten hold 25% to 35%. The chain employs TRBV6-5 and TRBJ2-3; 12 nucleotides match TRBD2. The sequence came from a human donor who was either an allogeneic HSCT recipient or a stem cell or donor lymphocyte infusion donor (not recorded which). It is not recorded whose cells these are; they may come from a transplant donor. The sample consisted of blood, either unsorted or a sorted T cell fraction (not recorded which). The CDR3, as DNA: TGTGCCAGCAAGCAGGGACTAGCGGGAGATACGCAGTATTTT. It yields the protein CASKQGLAGDTQYF.